This entry features one T cell receptor (beta chain) sequence. As yet, its antigen is unknown. RNA extraction was followed by reverse transcription into cDNA, which acted as the sequencing template. Clones were sequenced by immunoSEQ multiplex PCR, and TCRdb holds only the in-frame ones, with some missing. The data contain about 190,000 clones, roughly 60% of them seen just once; the ten biggest clones take up under 1.2%. With 3 bases removed from V and 6 bases from J, the gap between germline ends came to 19 bases. From germline, CDR1 is SGHRS and CDR2 YFSETQ. This CDR3 has 15 residues. This specimen comes from a study of CD8+ T cells in alopecia areata. Findings and caveats of the study: Greater clonality was observed in lesional scalp samples, especially alopecia totalis/universalis, versus normal scalp.

Treatment indicated: oral pan-JAK inhibitor, 5-10 mg twice daily. The origin of this receptor is a human donor with alopecia areata. The material sequenced was CD4+ T cells sorted from blood, taken at week 24, from a patient treated with tofacitinib. V and J are TRBV5-1 and TRBJ2-7; tentative D call: TRBD2 (6 bases). The CDR3 bases are TGCGCCAGCAGCTCATTACCGGGGTCCGGGGGCGAGCAGTACTTC. Protein: CASSSLPGSGGEQYF.